This entry is about one T cell receptor beta chain. What it recognizes is unknown. Generated by immunoSEQ multiplex PCR, the TCRdb table keeps only in-frame clones and is missing some. The repertoire holds around 200,000 clones, with approximately 84% as singletons. This entry belongs to a study of cytomegalovirus exposure and HLA in healthy donors. Study as a whole: The approximately 120 validation repertoires used the same platform as the 666 first-cohort repertoires, a later analysis reported.

Findings of the study overall: It was about 150 TCR beta chains that were listed as cytomegalovirus-associated. The tendency of first-cohort TCR clusters to co-occur in the 120 or so validation repertoires emerged from a later analysis. Confirmation was obtained in vitro that a few CMV-associated chains are specific for CMV antigens.

V was cut by 7 bases and J by 5 bases, with 5 bases left in between. This CDR3 region has 11 residues. Germline CDR1 is SEHNR and CDR2 is FQNEAQ (reference sequence). The TCR was taken from a woman aged 18-30 years in good health and CMV-seropositive. The chain joins TRBV7-9 to TRBJ2-2; D uncertain. Source material: PBMCs. CDR3 residues: CASTLTGELFF. CDR3 in DNA: TGTGCCAGCACCCTGACCGGGGAGCTGTTTTTT.